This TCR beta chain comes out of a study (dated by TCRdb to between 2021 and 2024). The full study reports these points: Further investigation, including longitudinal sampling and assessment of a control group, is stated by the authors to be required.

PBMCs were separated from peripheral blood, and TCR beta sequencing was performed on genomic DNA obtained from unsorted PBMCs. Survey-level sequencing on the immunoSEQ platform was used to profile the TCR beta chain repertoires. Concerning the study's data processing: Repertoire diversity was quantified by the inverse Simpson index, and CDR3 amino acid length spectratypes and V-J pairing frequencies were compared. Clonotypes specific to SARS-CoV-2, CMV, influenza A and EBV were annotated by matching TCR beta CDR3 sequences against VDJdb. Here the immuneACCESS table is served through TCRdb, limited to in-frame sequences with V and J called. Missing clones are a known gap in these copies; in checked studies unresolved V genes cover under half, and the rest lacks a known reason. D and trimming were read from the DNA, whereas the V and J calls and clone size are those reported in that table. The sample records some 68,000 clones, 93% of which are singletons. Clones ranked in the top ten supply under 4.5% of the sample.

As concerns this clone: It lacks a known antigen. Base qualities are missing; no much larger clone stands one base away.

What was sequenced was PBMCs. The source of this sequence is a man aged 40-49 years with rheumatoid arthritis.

The DNA is TGTGCCAGCAGCTTAGAGAGTGTTGAGACCCAGTACTTC. Protein translation: CASSLESVETQYF. The sequence links TRBV7-2 to TRBJ2-5; there is no confident call for the D gene. A distance of 8 bases separates the germline ends of V and J, which lose 1 base and 5 bases respectively. The germline V gene gives CDR1 as SGHTA and CDR2 as FQGNSA. The CDR3 has 13 amino acids, counting the end cysteine and phenylalanine. The DNA shown is the 39-base CDR3, in frame from base 1.